These 14 T cell receptor beta chains share one sample of origin, sequenced in a study of beta chain features in type 1 diabetes. The authors reverse transcribed all of the isolated RNA, so sequencing captured expressed TCRB transcripts. The table came from immunoSEQ multiplex PCR; TCRdb's copy has only in-frame clones and leaves some out. The sample carries approximately 170,000 clones, over 7.5% recorded once. Sequencing input: central memory CD4+ T cells from blood. The origin of the receptors is a woman aged 18 to 35 in good health.

This clone has just a few counts. J is TRBJ2-1 and V is TRBV11-2; 7 positions match TRBD1. Losses at the gene ends were 4 bases for V and 4 bases for J; bases not matched to a gene: 1. Looked up from germline, CDR1 is SGHAT and CDR2 is FQNNGV. The CDR3 spans 13 residues. Here the CDR3 reads CASSSDRYNEQFF. The CDR3 DNA sequence: TGTGCCAGCAGCTCGGACAGGTACAATGAGCAGTTCTTC.

This clone was detected only a few times. The V and J genes are TRBV5-4 and TRBJ2-4; 11 positions agree with TRBD2. J gave up 9 bases and V 0 bases, and 8 bases lay outside the gene matches. Per germline, CDR1 SGHNT and CDR2 YYREEE (reference sequence). This CDR3 is 16 amino acids long. The CDR3 protein is CASSLGLAGRRGIQYF. CDR3 sequence (DNA): TGTGCCAGCAGCTTGGGACTAGCGGGACGTCGGGGCATTCAGTACTTC.

The chain joins TRBV10-3 to TRBJ2-6; no clear D. Trimming left V 1 base short and J 0 bases short, with 4 bases between. The CDR3 length is 15 residues. Germline CDR1 is ENHRY and CDR2 is SYGVKD. CDR3 DNA sequence: TGTGCCATCAGTGAGTACGGCTCTGGGGCCAACGTCCTGACTTTC. This translates into CAISEYGSGANVLTF.

V and J are TRBV4-1 and TRBJ2-7; 10 nucleotides line up with TRBD2. The J segment lost 3 bases and the V segment lost 0 bases, leaving 5 bases of the junction unmatched. This CDR3 has 16 amino acids. Per the germline V gene, CDR1 is MGHRA and CDR2 is YSYEKL. The CDR3 region has the DNA TGCGCCAGCAGCCAAGAGTCTAGCGGGAGTAACTACGAGCAGTACTTC. Encoded protein: CASSQESSGSNYEQYF.

The chain links TRBV30 to TRBJ2-3, with D possibly TRBD2 on 5 matching bases. In germline, CDR1 is GTSNPN, CDR2 SVGIG (reference sequence). The CDR3 length is 14 residues. Trimming removed 1 base from V and 5 bases from J, with 13 bases in between. In DNA form, the CDR3 reads TGTGCCTGGAGTGAGCGGAGGTTGGTAGATACGCAGTATTTT. Protein product: CAWSERRLVDTQYF.

This clone has more than one count but fewer than ten. This chain joins TRBV2 and TRBJ2-5, with D hard to call. The CDR3 has 16 amino acids. V lost 10 bases to trimming and J lost 5 bases, with 26 bases between them. CDR1 SNHLY and CDR2 FYNNEI come from the germline V gene. The CDR3 is CATDFRDVNNRETQYF. Here the CDR3 DNA reads TGTGCCACCGACTTTCGAGACGTGAACAATCGGGAGACCCAGTACTTC.

The chain couples TRBV25-1 to TRBJ2-3, with TRBD1 identical over 7 bases. Per the germline V gene, CDR1 is MGHDK and CDR2 is SYGVNS. J lost 9 bases, V lost 6 bases, and 12 bases had no gene match. The CDR3 runs 14 residues. The DNA of the CDR3 is TGTGCCAGCAGCTTGACAGGGTCGTTGGGAACGCAGTATTTT. Translating it yields CASSLTGSLGTQYF.

The genes are TRBV25-1 and TRBJ1-2; D may be TRBD1 (5 bases). Germline CDR1 and CDR2: MGHDK and SYGVNS. The CDR3 spans 12 residues. Trimming took 5 bases from V and 8 from J, leaving 12 bases between them. Here the CDR3 DNA reads TGTGCCAGCAGTATTGGGGGAGGCGGCTACACCTTC. Amino acids: CASSIGGGGYTF.

The genes are TRBV6-6 and TRBJ2-5, with 7 bases fitting TRBD2. From germline, CDR1 is MNHNY and CDR2 SVGAGI (reference sequence). After removal of 6 bases from V and 1 base from J, the junction contained 5 bases not matched to a gene. CDR3 length: 14 residues. CDR3 DNA sequence: TGTGCCAGCAGGGGGCTAGCGGCCCAAGAGACCCAGTACTTC. Translating it yields CASRGLAAQETQYF.

V and J are TRBV29-1 and TRBJ2-2, with TRBD1 as a possible D gene (7 bases). V dropped 4 bases and J dropped 6 bases, with 21 bases sitting between them. Per germline, CDR1 SQVTM and CDR2 ANQGSEA. The CDR3 contains 16 residues. The CDR3 loop is CSVGAGSGGRPGELFF. The CDR3, as DNA: TGCAGCGTTGGGGCCGGCTCAGGGGGGCGGCCCGGGGAGCTGTTTTTT.

The rearrangement joins TRBV7-2 to TRBJ2-5; 9 positions agree with TRBD1. In germline, CDR1 is SGHTA, CDR2 FQGNSA. The V and J ends lost 8 bases and 3 bases, in that order; junction bases with no gene match: 7. The CDR3 extends over 14 amino acids. The CDR3 DNA reads as TGTGCCAGCGGGAGAAGGACAGGGGAAGAGACCCAGTACTTC. Translating gives CASGRRTGEETQYF.

J is TRBJ1-5 and V is TRBV15; D call uncertain. Trimming shortened V by 0 bases and J by 3 bases, and 6 bases separated the two germline ends. The germline CDR1 and CDR2 sequences are LNHNV and YYDKDF (reference sequence). CDR3 length: 14 residues. CDR3 in amino acids: CATSRDRNNQPQHF. CDR3 in DNA: TGTGCCACCAGCAGAGACAGAAACAATCAGCCCCAGCATTTT. Variable domain in full (rest from reference TRBV15 and TRBJ1-5): DAMVIQNPRYQVTQFGKPVTLSCSQTLNHNVMYWYQQKSSQAPKLLFHYYDKDFNNEADTPDNFQSRRPNTSFCFLDIRSPGLGDTAMYLCATSRDRNNQPQHFGDGTRLSIL.

Only a few counts were recorded for this clone. The V call is TRBV19, the J call TRBJ1-2; D is perhaps TRBD1 (6 bases). Germline V lookup: CDR1 LNHDA, CDR2 SQIVND (reference sequence). The ends were cut back, 3 bases at V and 8 bases at J, with 16 bases in the middle. This CDR3 spans 14 amino acids. CDR3 sequence (DNA): TGTGCCAGTAGTATCGGGGGGCAGGGAGGCGGCTACACCTTC. It encodes CASSIGGQGGGYTF.

This clone was counted only a few times. The chain combines TRBV10-3 with TRBJ1-4; 12 bases fit TRBD1. V shed 4 bases and J 10 bases; nucleotides not matched to a gene: 10. Germline V gene lookup returns CDR1 ENHRY and CDR2 SYGVKD. This CDR3 is 16 amino acids long. As DNA, the CDR3 is TGTGCCATCAGTGCCGGGACAGGGGGCTCAGTCGGAAAACTGTTTTTT. Its protein product is CAISAGTGGSVGKLFF.